A single sample gave rise to the 29 T cell receptor beta chains below, sequenced in a study of CD8+CD57+ T cells in acquired aplastic anemia. Genomic DNA constituted the template upon which TCR beta VDJ and CDR3 profiling was performed. TCRdb passed the reads through MiXCR, listing each CDR3 protein once. The sample lists 350,000 to 450,000 distinct CDR3 sequences; just under 70% were seen once. Sequences were obtained from sorted CD4+, CD8+, or CD8+CD57+ T cells (not recorded which) from PBMCs. All receptors come from a human donor in good health, serving as a control.

The CDR3 is CASSFRSGGASPLHF. CDR3 bases: TGCGCCAGCAGTTTTAGAAGCGGGGGGGCTTCACCCCTCCACTTT. V gene TRBV5-1 combines with J gene TRBJ1-6; a possible D gene is TRBD1 (6 bases). Germline CDR1 SGHRS, CDR2 YFSETQ. Between the trimmed V and J ends, which lost 5 bases and 9 bases, there was a span of 18 bases. The CDR3 is 15 residues long.

The chain recombines TRBV9 with TRBJ1-4; no firm D call. V was clipped by 4 bases and J by 14 bases, with 21 bases between them. The CDR3 consists of 14 residues. Looked up from germline, CDR1 is SGDLS and CDR2 is YYNGEE. The CDR3 loop is CASSNRTSHETLFF. In DNA form, the CDR3 reads TGTGCCAGCAGCAACAGAACGAGTCATGAAACTCTGTTTTTT.

The gene calls are TRBV9 and TRBJ1-1; D might be TRBD1 (5 bases). Trimming cost V 4 bases and J 6 bases, with 19 bases left between them. This CDR3 spans 15 amino acids. Germline V CDR1 and CDR2: SGDLS, YYNGEE. The CDR3: CASSTKDRMRPEAFF. The CDR3 DNA sequence: TGTGCCAGCAGCACTAAAGACAGAATGAGGCCTGAAGCTTTCTTT. Looking up the rest from reference TRBV9 and TRBJ1-1 gives the full variable domain: DSGVTQTPKHLITATGQRVTLRCSPRSGDLSVYWYQQSLDQGLQFLIQYYNGEERAKGNILERFSAQQFPDLHSELNLSSLELGDSALYFCASSTKDRMRPEAFFGQGTRLTVV.

This clonotype was counted at least ten times. One end of the junction is discordant with germline, which a read error may explain. The rearrangement joins TRBV20-1 to TRBJ2-1; 9 nucleotides agree with TRBD2. This CDR3 is built from 16 residues. Germline CDR1 and CDR2: DFQATT and SNEGSKA (reference sequence). The CDR3 here is CSAPRNSGGSYNGQFF. The DNA for the CDR3 is TGCAGTGCTCCACGCAATAGCGGGGGCTCCTACAATGGGCAGTTCTTC.

Note on this clonotype: An end of the junction does not agree with germline; a read error may underlie this. The chain employs TRBV19 and TRBJ1-5; D gene uncertain. This CDR3 is 13 amino acids long. Germline CDR1 LNHDA, CDR2 SQIVND (reference sequence). For the CDR3, the DNA is TGTGCCAGTACCATAACACCGGATACCACTCAGCCTTTC. As protein: CASTITPDTTQPF.

As regards this clonotype: The final CDR3 position lacks the conserved phenylalanine or tryptophan, pointing to a likely read error. The DNA is left out, because the CDR3 cannot be placed on it with certainty; the CDR3 is given as TCRdb lists it. V usage is TRBV15 and J usage is TRBJ1-2; the table assigns TRBD1, which was not confirmed against the DNA. Germline V lookup: CDR1 LNHNV, CDR2 YYDKDF (reference sequence). The CDR3 region is 15 residues in length, termini included. The CDR3: CATSKGGARGHAYTS.

This clonotype was observed at least ten times. V usage is TRBV10-1 and J usage is TRBJ1-6, with D tentatively TRBD1 (5 bases). V was pared by 0 bases and J by 9 bases, with 12 bases between. Germline lookup yields CDR1 WNHNN and CDR2 SYGVQD (reference sequence). The CDR3 is 15 residues long. The CDR3 sequence: CASSESQGGSSPLHF. The CDR3 DNA sequence: TGCGCCAGCAGTGAGTCCCAGGGCGGTTCTTCACCCCTCCACTTT.

CDR3: CASSLSVQGDSPLHF. Written as DNA, the CDR3 is TGTGCCAGCAGCTTAAGTGTCCAGGGTGATTCACCCCTCCACTTT. The rearrangement uses TRBV7-8 and TRBJ1-6; a weak D match, TRBD1 (5 bases). There are 15 residues in the CDR3. Trimming removed 2 bases from V and 8 bases from J, with 13 bases in between. The germline gives CDR1 SGHVS, CDR2 FQNEAQ.

This rearrangement joins TRBV10-2 to TRBJ1-1; D uncertain. The CDR3 runs 14 residues. CDR1 WSHSY and CDR2 SAAADI come from the germline V gene. Trimming took 7 bases from V and 3 from J, leaving 15 bases between them. The CDR3 region is CASIDELGDTEAFF. For the CDR3, the DNA is TGCGCCAGCATTGACGAACTTGGGGACACTGAAGCTTTCTTT.

On this clonotype itself: Since no conserved phenylalanine or tryptophan closes the CDR3, a read error is the likely cause. The DNA is left out, because the CDR3 cannot be placed on it with certainty; the CDR3 is given as TCRdb lists it. The chain recombines TRBV2 with TRBJ1-4; no check of the table's D call, TRBD1, against the DNA was made. From its first to its last residue, the CDR3 has 14 amino acids. The germline CDR1 and CDR2 sequences are SNHLY and FYNNEI. CDR3 sequence: CASSLRRGDTQYFG.

This clonotype was seen many times. This chain links TRBV6-2 or TRBV6-3 with TRBJ1-6; TRBD1 is a possible D gene (6 bases). The CDR3 consists of 13 residues. Per germline, CDR1 MNHEY and CDR2 SVGEGT. With 6 bases removed from V and 7 bases from J, the gap between germline ends came to 10 bases. For the CDR3, the DNA is TGTGCCAGCAGGCGGACAGAGAATTCACCCCTCCACTTT. Its protein product is CASRRTENSPLHF.

Of note for this clonotype: The CDR3 end shows no conserved phenylalanine or tryptophan, and so a read error is likely. It is unclear where the CDR3 begins or ends on the DNA, so no DNA is shown, and the CDR3 is as TCRdb lists it. This chain joins TRBV7-9 and TRBJ2-7; TRBD2 is the table's D call and was not checked against the DNA. Germline lookup yields CDR1 SEHNR and CDR2 FQNEAQ (reference sequence). A total of 13 residues make up the CDR3, ends included. CDR3 residues: CASSLMASGKYQE.

A single count supports this clonotype. The J gene is TRBJ2-1, the V gene TRBV7-3; D may correspond to TRBD1 or TRBD2 (5 bases each). Trimming cost V 9 bases and J 2 bases, with 17 bases left between them. CDR3 size: 15 residues. Germline V gene data show CDR1 as SGHTA and CDR2 as FQGTGA. The CDR3 nucleotides are TGTGCCAGTAGCGCATGGGGGTGTACCTACAATGAGCAGTTCTTC. The encoded protein is CASSAWGCTYNEQFF.

This clonotype was seen ten or more times. The chain combines TRBV7-2 with TRBJ2-1; 7 positions agree with TRBD2. J was trimmed by 7 bases and V by 3 bases; bases with no gene match: 12. This CDR3 comprises 16 residues. Germline-derived CDR1 and CDR2 are SGHTA and FQGNSA. CDR3 bases: TGTGCCAGCAGCTTGTCTTTGCCAGCGGGGCGTAATGAGCAGTTCTTC. Encoded protein: CASSLSLPAGRNEQFF.

The J gene is TRBJ1-4, the V gene TRBV20-1; D is possibly TRBD1 (6 bases). CDR1 and CDR2 (germline): DFQATT, SNEGSKA (reference sequence). Trimming stripped 2 bases from V and 5 bases from J, with 12 bases between. CDR3 size: 14 residues. CDR3: CSARPDRTNEKLFF. Here the CDR3 DNA reads TGCAGTGCTAGACCGGACAGAACGAATGAAAAACTGTTTTTT.

This sequence joins TRBV20-1 and TRBJ2-7; D uncertain. Per the germline V gene, CDR1 is DFQATT and CDR2 is SNEGSKA (reference sequence). The CDR3 extends over 12 amino acids. Trimming removed 2 bases at V and 10 bases at J, with 15 bases between. DNA of the CDR3: TGCAGTGCTAGATCCGGCAATCAGCCCCAGTACTTC. Translating it yields CSARSGNQPQYF.

Remarks on this clonotype: A read error is possible here, since a much larger clone lies one base away. The rearrangement uses TRBV10-3 and TRBJ2-5, with D possibly TRBD1 on 5 matching bases. From germline, CDR1 is ENHRY and CDR2 SYGVKD. The CDR3 totals 15 residues. The germline V and J ends were trimmed by 5 bases and 3 bases, with 16 bases remaining between them. The chain's CDR3 is CAISYGPTAKETQYF. The CDR3 nucleotides read TGTGCCATCAGTTACGGTCCGACAGCTAAAGAGACCCAGTACTTC.

This clonotype turned up a few times. The chain is built from TRBV12-5 and TRBJ2-3; TRBD1 matches 10 bases. The CDR3 is 17 amino acids. Germline V gene lookup returns CDR1 LGHNT and CDR2 FRNRAP. The ends lost 5 bases at V and 8 bases at J; junction bases unmatched: 16. CDR3 residues: CASGPLPDRGRRGTQYF. The CDR3 region has the DNA TGTGCTAGTGGTCCGCTACCCGACAGGGGGCGCCGAGGTACGCAGTATTTT. Together with reference TRBV12-5 and TRBJ2-3, the CDR3 gives the full variable domain: DARVTQTPRHKVTEMGQEVTMRCQPILGHNTVFWYRQTMMQGLELLAYFRNRAPLDDSGMPKDRFSAEMPDATLATLKIQPSEPRDSAVYFCASGPLPDRGRRGTQYFGPGTRLTVL.

The chain links TRBV7-2 to TRBJ1-2; TRBD1 aligns across 8 bases. Germline values: CDR1 SGHTA, CDR2 FQGNSA. The CDR3 length is 14 residues. V lost 5 bases and J lost 4; bases outside the gene matches: 6. CDR3 nucleotides: TGTGCCAGCAGCATCGACAGGGGTGGCTATGGCTACACCTTC. It encodes CASSIDRGGYGYTF.

At least ten counts were recorded for this clonotype. The chain carries TRBV10-1 and TRBJ2-1, with 8 bases identical to TRBD2. This CDR3 has 14 residues. The germline V gene has CDR1 WNHNN and CDR2 SYGVQD (reference sequence). The V gene end was trimmed by 4 bases and the J gene end by 6 bases; junction bases not matched to a gene: 5. The CDR3 loop reads CASSAGTSINEQFF. CDR3 bases: TGCGCCAGCAGTGCCGGGACTAGTATCAATGAGCAGTTCTTC.

This clonotype was detected ten times or more. V is TRBV3-2 and J is TRBJ2-3; TRBD1 is the table's D call, not checked against the DNA. TRBV3-2 is marked as a pseudogene. This CDR3 has 15 amino acids. The CDR3 sequence is CASSRIGEGTDTQYF. The CDR3 bases are TGTGCCAGCAGCCGAATTGGGGAAGGGACAGATACGCAGTATTTT.

As to this clonotype: A read error may produce the germline difference seen at one junction end. This chain's CDR3 is CATSRGDVRSYEQYF. DNA of the CDR3: TGTGCCACCAGTAGAGGGGACGTGAGATCCTATGAGCAGTACTTC. The chain joins TRBV15 to TRBJ2-1; TRBD1 or TRBD2 may be the D gene (5 bases each). Gene TRBJ2-7 matches the end of the DNA better, so the J call may be wrong. This CDR3 spans 15 amino acids. CDR1 and CDR2 (germline): LNHNV, YYDKDF (reference sequence).

The sample holds many counts of this clonotype. V and J are TRBV7-2 and TRBJ1-4; possible D gene TRBD1, 5 bases. Trimming left V 0 bases short and J 8 bases short, with 16 bases between. The CDR3 is 16 amino acids. The germline CDR1 and CDR2 sequences are SGHTA and FQGNSA. The CDR3 DNA reads as TGTGCCAGCAGCTTAGCCTCCGGCCAGGGAGTCGAAAAACTGTTTTTT. This translates into CASSLASGQGVEKLFF.

V gene TRBV7-2 combines with J gene TRBJ2-3; possible D gene TRBD1, 6 bases. V lost 5 bases and J 6 bases, leaving 15 bases between the germline ends. The germline V gene has CDR1 SGHTA and CDR2 FQGNSA. The CDR3 covers 14 residues. Here the CDR3 reads CASSPGQGPDTQYF. CDR3 nucleotide sequence: TGTGCCAGCAGCCCGGGACAAGGGCCCGATACGCAGTATTTT.

This clonotype came up a few times. This sequence joins TRBV20-1 and TRBJ2-7; 10 bases map to TRBD1. CDR3 size: 14 residues. CDR1 and CDR2 (germline): DFQATT, SNEGSKA (reference sequence). J lost 1 base, V lost 6 bases, and 6 bases had no gene match. DNA for the CDR3: TGCAGTGCAGGGGACAGGGGCTGGTCCTACGAGCAGTACTTC. This sequence encodes CSAGDRGWSYEQYF.

The gene calls are TRBV19 and TRBJ2-1, with D possibly being TRBD2 (7 bases). Germline assignment: CDR1 LNHDA and CDR2 SQIVND (reference sequence). V was pared by 9 bases and J by 3 bases, with 21 bases between. The CDR3 runs 16 residues. The CDR3 sequence: CASSLQTGGVYNEQFF. The CDR3 nucleotides are TGTGCCAGCAGTTTACAGACGGGGGGCGTCTACAATGAGCAGTTCTTC.

For this clonotype: One junction end does not reproduce the germline sequence, and a read error may be involved. The CDR3, as DNA: TGTGCCAGCAGCTTAAATTTCTTGGCAGGGAGGTTCGAGTTT. Amino acid sequence: CASSLNFLAGRFEF. The chain combines TRBV7-8 with TRBJ1-5, with D maybe TRBD1 (5 bases). The germline V gene has CDR1 SGHVS and CDR2 FQNEAQ. CDR3 length: 14 residues. The full variable domain, its missing parts supplied by reference TRBV7-8 and TRBJ1-5, is GAGVSQSPRYKVAKRGQDVALRCDPISGHVSLFWYQQALGQGPEFLTYFQNEAQLDKSGLPSDRFFAERPEGSVSTLKIQRTQQEDSAVYLCASSLNFLAGRFEFGDGTRLSIL.

V and J are TRBV5-1 and TRBJ1-5; D unresolved. The CDR3 runs 17 residues. Germline V lookup: CDR1 SGHRS, CDR2 YFSETQ. V was shortened by 4 bases and J by 4 bases, with 21 bases between the two germline ends. CDR3 region: CASSRDEGWVTNQPQHF. The DNA of the CDR3 is TGCGCCAGCAGCAGGGATGAGGGATGGGTGACGAATCAGCCCCAGCATTTT.

This sequence joins TRBV20-1 and TRBJ1-1, with D maybe TRBD1 (5 bases). This CDR3 comprises 14 residues. The germline V gene has CDR1 DFQATT and CDR2 SNEGSKA (reference sequence). V shed 8 bases and J shed 1 base, with 17 bases lying between them. This CDR3 reads CSTLGRGQNTEAFF. The CDR3 DNA sequence: TGCAGTACCCTCGGAAGGGGTCAGAACACTGAAGCTTTCTTT.